The 31 T cell receptor beta chains given below trace back to one sample, sequenced in a study of circulating CD8 cells and anti-PD-1 response in melanoma. The QIAseq Immune Repertoire TCR panel built the libraries from roughly 15 ng of total RNA. TCRdb processed the reads anew with MiXCR; each CDR3 protein has one entry. The repertoire holds about 390 distinct CDR3 sequences, with around 8.6% as singletons. Four subsets defined by PD-1 and/or TIGIT were sorted from live CD3+CD8+TCRalphabeta+ cells. Sample: CD8+ T cells from PBMCs, taken at baseline or after one month of anti-PD-1 therapy (not recorded which). Source of these receptors: a human donor with melanoma.

By proportion, this clonotype is medium-sized. The chain combines TRBV4-1 with TRBJ2-1, with 16 bases aligning to TRBD2. Trimming took 5 bases from V and 8 from J; bases not matched to a gene: 6. Germline assignment: CDR1 MGHRA and CDR2 YSYEKL. This CDR3 is 16 amino acids long. This CDR3 reads CASSSRGTSGGDEQFF. The CDR3 DNA reads TGCGCCAGCAGCTCCCGCGGGACTAGCGGGGGGGATGAGCAGTTCTTC.

This clonotype is classed as medium-sized. V is TRBV9 and J is TRBJ1-2; 10 bases line up with TRBD1. CDR1 is SGDLS and CDR2 is YYNGEE in the germline V gene. This CDR3 is 14 amino acids long. J was trimmed by 8 bases and V by 4 bases; bases with no gene match: 8. The CDR3 region is CASSTSTGGEGYTF. In DNA, the CDR3 is TGTGCCAGCAGCACCTCGACAGGGGGCGAAGGCTACACCTTC.

This clonotype is categorized as large. The chain combines TRBV28 with TRBJ1-2; D gene unclear. Germline V gene lookup returns CDR1 MDHEN and CDR2 SYDVKM. V lost 3 bases, J lost 8 bases, and 13 bases lay in between. The CDR3 loop spans 13 amino acids. The CDR3 region has the DNA TGTGCCAGCAGTTTCAAGTGGGCGGAAGGCTACACCTTC. Encoded protein: CASSFKWAEGYTF.

By sample fraction, this clonotype is medium-sized. This CDR3 is CASSLSSGGSYEQYF. CDR3 coding DNA: TGTGCCAGCAGTTTATCTTCAGGGGGCTCCTACGAGCAGTACTTC. The chain links TRBV27 to TRBJ2-7; 7 nucleotides line up with TRBD1. The V and J ends lost 0 bases and 0 bases, in that order; junction bases with no gene match: 2. CDR1 and CDR2 (germline): MNHEY, SMNVEV (reference sequence). The CDR3 sequence is 15 residues long.

By proportion, this clonotype is large (0.1 to 1%). The chain recombines TRBV25-1 with TRBJ2-2, with TRBD1 matching over 8 bases. V shed 3 bases, J shed 4 bases, and the junction held 10 bases outside the gene matches. Germline V lookup: CDR1 MGHDK, CDR2 SYGVNS. The CDR3 has 17 amino acids. The CDR3 nucleotides are TGTGCCAGCAGTGACAGGGGGCAGATCTACCCCACCGGGGAGCTGTTTTTT. Translated: CASSDRGQIYPTGELFF.

This clonotype is large within its sample. CDR3 nucleotides: TGTGCCACCCACTCTCCACGGGACAGTGCCCTCTATGGCTACACCTTC. Translation gives CATHSPRDSALYGYTF. The gene calls are TRBV28 and TRBJ1-2; 7 bases line up with TRBD1. From germline, CDR1 is MDHEN and CDR2 SYDVKM. The V gene end was trimmed by 10 bases and the J gene end by 4 bases; junction bases not matched to a gene: 18. The CDR3 spans 16 residues.

In its sample, this clonotype is large (0.1 to 1%). V and J are TRBV3-1 and TRBJ2-1; 8 positions match TRBD1. The V segment lost 9 bases and the J segment 6 bases; nucleotides outside the gene matches: 7. The length of the CDR3 is 13 residues. Looked up from germline, CDR1 is LGHDT and CDR2 is YNNKEL (reference sequence). The CDR3 sequence is CASLDRGRNEQFF. The CDR3 DNA sequence: TGTGCCAGTCTAGACAGGGGCCGCAATGAGCAGTTCTTC.

This clonotype rates as medium-sized (0.01 to 0.1%). Germline is not matched at one junction end, which may reflect a read error. The rearrangement joins TRBV4-2 to TRBJ2-1, with TRBD2 identical over 8 bases. The CDR3 spans 14 residues. CDR1 and CDR2 (germline): LGHNA, YNFKEQ. As DNA, the CDR3 is TGTGCCAGCAGCCAAACGGGAGGGAGGGATGAGCAGCTCTTC. Protein sequence: CASSQTGGRDEQLF.

Judged by abundance, this clonotype is medium-sized. CDR3 sequence (DNA): TGTGCCAGCAGCCCAGGACAGGCACTTAGCAATCAGCCCCAGCATTTT. Its translation: CASSPGQALSNQPQHF. The chain couples TRBV7-6 to TRBJ1-5; 7 nucleotides line up with TRBD1. The germline V gene has CDR1 SGHVS and CDR2 FNYEAQ. This CDR3 region has 16 residues. V gave up 5 bases and J gave up 0 bases; unmatched junction bases: 7.

Relative to its sample, this clonotype is large (0.1 to 1%). The chain recombines TRBV28 with TRBJ1-5; the D gene is possibly TRBD1 (5 bases). The germline V and J ends were trimmed by 5 bases and 2 bases, with 10 bases remaining between them. The CDR3 has 14 amino acids. Germline V gene sequence: CDR1 MDHEN, CDR2 SYDVKM. CDR3 in amino acids: CASSRGRGNQPQHF. CDR3 nucleotides: TGTGCCAGCAGTCGGGGCCGCGGCAATCAGCCCCAGCATTTT.

This clonotype is classed as medium-sized. The V call is TRBV20-1, the J call TRBJ2-1; a possible D gene is TRBD2 (6 bases). Germline V gene lookup returns CDR1 DFQATT and CDR2 SNEGSKA (reference sequence). The CDR3 is 14 amino acids. Trimming took 5 bases from V and 3 from J, leaving 14 bases between them. In DNA form, the CDR3 reads TGCAGTGCTGTTTGGGGCGGGAACTACAATGAGCAGTTCTTC. Protein sequence: CSAVWGGNYNEQFF.

This clonotype ranks as large (0.1 to 1%). This chain links TRBV5-6 with TRBJ1-1; D uncertain. V was pared by 1 base and J by 4 bases, with 5 bases between. Germline V gene lookup returns CDR1 SGHDT and CDR2 YYEEEE. The CDR3 is 12 residues long. CDR3 DNA sequence: TGTGCCAGCAGCTTGCGAGGCACTGAAGCTTTCTTT. Protein product: CASSLRGTEAFF.

In this sample, this clonotype turned up a few times. Just one base apart from a much larger clone, this may be a read error. The V call is TRBV14, the J call TRBJ2-1; 10 nucleotides align to TRBD2. J lost 9 bases, V lost 0 bases, and 5 bases had no gene match. Germline loops: CDR1 SGHDN, CDR2 FVKESK. CDR3 length: 15 residues. The CDR3 DNA sequence: TGTGCCAGCAGCCAAGACTGCCTAGCGGGAGTTGAGCAGTTCTTC. Its protein product is CASSQDCLAGVEQFF.

Within the sample, this clonotype is large. The chain is built from TRBV28 and TRBJ2-1; 13 nucleotides match TRBD2. Germline V lookup: CDR1 MDHEN, CDR2 SYDVKM. With V trimmed by 6 bases and J by 10 bases, 12 bases remained unmatched. The CDR3 runs 16 residues. As DNA, the CDR3 is TGTGCCAGCAGCTTCGAGGAACTAGCGGGAGGGGGGGAGCAGTTCTTC. Residues: CASSFEELAGGGEQFF.

This clonotype was picked up a small number of times. The chain combines TRBV2 with TRBJ2-7; 9 nucleotides align to TRBD1. Germline assignment: CDR1 SNHLY and CDR2 FYNNEI. The length of the CDR3 is 13 residues. Germline trimming cut 7 bases from V and 4 bases from J; bases unmatched to any gene: 5. The CDR3 here is CASKQGAMYEQYF. The CDR3 region has the DNA TGTGCCAGCAAACAGGGGGCGATGTACGAGCAGTACTTC.

By share, this clonotype ranks as large. This rearrangement joins TRBV27 to TRBJ2-5; weak D call: TRBD2 (6 bases). V was shortened by 8 bases and J by 4 bases, with 14 bases between the two germline ends. The CDR3 totals 13 residues. Germline CDR1 reads MNHEY; CDR2 reads SMNVEV (reference sequence). The CDR3: CASQLEGSETQYF. CDR3 sequence (DNA): TGTGCCAGCCAATTGGAGGGGTCAGAGACCCAGTACTTC.

The V call is TRBV10-3, the J call TRBJ2-7; 7 bases line up with TRBD1. Trimming at V came to 9 bases and at J to 7 bases, leaving 9 bases not matched to a gene. The CDR3 has 12 residues. From germline, CDR1 is ENHRY and CDR2 SYGVKD. CDR3 loop: CAMGQSFWEQYF. The CDR3 region has the DNA TGTGCCATGGGACAGTCTTTCTGGGAGCAGTACTTC.

This clonotype is classed as large (0.1 to 1%). In DNA, the CDR3 is TGTGCCAGCGGACAGTGGGCCAATGAGCAGTTCTTC. This gives the protein CASGQWANEQFF. The V gene is TRBV27, the J gene TRBJ2-1; a weak D match, TRBD1 (6 bases). The germline V gene has CDR1 MNHEY and CDR2 SMNVEV (reference sequence). V gave up 8 bases and J gave up 6 bases, with 11 bases separating them. The CDR3 spans 12 residues.

The rearrangement joins TRBV5-6 to TRBJ1-2, with D unresolved. The V gene lost 0 bases and the J gene lost 4 bases, with 16 bases spanning the gap. Germline V gene data show CDR1 as SGHDT and CDR2 as YYEEEE. The CDR3 runs to 16 residues. The CDR3 loop is CASSLEVGSETYGYTF. The CDR3 coding sequence is TGTGCCAGCAGCTTGGAAGTTGGCAGCGAGACCTATGGCTACACCTTC.

This clonotype rates as medium-sized. The V call is TRBV27, the J call TRBJ1-1; D gene unclear. V shed 2 bases and J shed 5 bases, with 9 bases lying between them. This CDR3 contains 13 residues. The germline CDR1 and CDR2 sequences are MNHEY and SMNVEV (reference sequence). CDR3 protein: CASSLGSGTEAFF. Here the CDR3 DNA reads TGTGCCAGCAGTTTAGGGTCGGGAACTGAAGCTTTCTTT.

This clonotype is large (0.1 to 1%) by share. V gene TRBV12-3 or TRBV12-4 combines with J gene TRBJ2-7; 7 bases map to TRBD1. The CDR3 covers 13 residues. Trimming took 3 bases from V and 1 from J; bases not matched to a gene: 0. Here the CDR3 reads CASSLGQSYEQYF. CDR3 DNA: TGTGCCAGCAGTTTGGGACAGTCCTACGAGCAGTACTTC.

By sample fraction, this clonotype is medium-sized (0.01 to 0.1%). Given the absence of the conserved phenylalanine or tryptophan at the CDR3 end, a read error is likely. The V call is TRBV13, the J call TRBJ2-1; D tentatively reads TRBD1 or TRBD2 (5 bases each). The CDR3 consists of 13 residues. CDR1 is PRHDT, CDR2 FYEKMQ, per germline (reference sequence). V was cut by 5 bases and J by 9 bases, with 14 bases left in between. CDR3 sequence (DNA): TGTGCCAGCAGCAGCGGCCCTCAGGGTGAGCAGTTCGTC. Residues: CASSSGPQGEQFV.

CDR3 coding DNA: TGTGCCAGCAGCCTGCTGGATAAGAAAATAGCCTACGAGCAGTACTTC. Its protein is CASSLLDKKIAYEQYF. This chain uses TRBV14 with TRBJ2-7; D gene ambiguous. Germline CDR1 SGHDN, CDR2 FVKESK. The CDR3 spans 16 residues. The V end was cut by 4 bases, the J end by 2 bases, with 18 bases between.

Relative to its sample, this clonotype is large. The CDR3 loop is CASSPARDRKNIQYF. The CDR3 DNA is TGCGCCAGCAGCCCCGCCCGGGACCGAAAAAACATTCAGTACTTC. The chain links TRBV4-3 to TRBJ2-4; D may be TRBD1 or TRBD2 (5 bases each). This CDR3 region has 15 residues. Germline V gene data show CDR1 as LGHNA and CDR2 as YSLEER. The ends were cut back, 4 bases at V and 4 bases at J, with 14 bases in the middle.

This clonotype was seen more than once but under ten times. A much larger clone differs by one base, so this may be a read error. This chain joins TRBV7-2 and TRBJ2-5; 8 nucleotides align to TRBD1. This CDR3 contains 15 residues. The ends lost 5 bases at V and 0 bases at J; junction bases unmatched: 5. Germline lookup yields CDR1 SGHTA and CDR2 FQGNSA. CDR3 DNA: TGTGCCAGCAGCCGCAGGACAGGGCACCAAGAGACCCAGTACTTC. It codes for CASSRRTGHQETQYF.

This clonotype is categorized as medium-sized. The gene calls are TRBV6-2 or TRBV6-3 and TRBJ2-7, with a possible D match to TRBD2 (5 bases). The CDR3 is made up of 12 amino acids. Between the trimmed V and J ends, which lost 8 bases and 1 base, there was a span of 9 bases. The germline V gene has CDR1 MNHEY and CDR2 SVGEGT. The CDR3 protein is CASFSGSYEQYF. The DNA for the CDR3 is TGTGCCAGCTTCAGCGGATCCTACGAGCAGTACTTC.

In this sample, this clonotype is large. This rearrangement joins TRBV28 to TRBJ1-1; no clear D. CDR3 length: 11 residues. Trimming cost V 7 bases and J 2 bases, with 5 bases left between them. CDR1 and CDR2 from the germline V gene are MDHEN and SYDVKM. In DNA form, the CDR3 reads TGTGCCAGCACTAGAAACACTGAAGCTTTCTTT. This translates into CASTRNTEAFF.

The chain combines TRBV5-4 with TRBJ2-2; D ambiguous. Germline V gene lookup returns CDR1 SGHNT and CDR2 YYREEE (reference sequence). The germline V and J ends were trimmed by 4 bases and 6 bases, with 10 bases remaining between them. The CDR3 consists of 13 residues. CDR3 nucleotides: TGTGCCAGCAGCCTCTCGGACCCCGGGGAGCTGTTTTTT. This encodes CASSLSDPGELFF.

This clonotype rates as large. The chain is built from TRBV27 and TRBJ2-7; 7 nucleotides agree with TRBD1. The CDR3 loop spans 15 amino acids. The V segment lost 8 bases and the J segment 0 bases; nucleotides outside the gene matches: 10. The germline gives CDR1 MNHEY, CDR2 SMNVEV (reference sequence). In nucleotides, the CDR3 is TGTGCCAGCCGCTCCGGGACAGTTAGCTCCTACGAGCAGTACTTC. Amino acids: CASRSGTVSSYEQYF.

In this sample, this clonotype is large. CDR3 nucleotides: TGTGCCAGCACGCGGGGTTGGGCAGATACGCAGTATTTT. Its translation is CASTRGWADTQYF. The V and J genes are TRBV28 and TRBJ2-3; D is possibly TRBD2 (6 bases). The CDR3 is 13 residues long. Germline V gives CDR1 MDHEN, CDR2 SYDVKM. V was trimmed by 7 bases and J by 4 bases, leaving 12 bases between them.

In this sample, this clonotype is medium-sized (0.01 to 0.1%). This rearrangement joins TRBV13 to TRBJ2-1; D possibly matches TRBD1 or TRBD2 (5 bases each). The CDR3 consists of 13 residues. Germline-derived CDR1 and CDR2 are PRHDT and FYEKMQ (reference sequence). The V end lost 5 bases, the J end lost 9 bases, and 14 bases lay between the germline ends. The CDR3 is CASSSGPQGEQFF. The CDR3 bases are TGTGCCAGCAGCAGCGGCCCTCAGGGTGAGCAGTTCTTC.